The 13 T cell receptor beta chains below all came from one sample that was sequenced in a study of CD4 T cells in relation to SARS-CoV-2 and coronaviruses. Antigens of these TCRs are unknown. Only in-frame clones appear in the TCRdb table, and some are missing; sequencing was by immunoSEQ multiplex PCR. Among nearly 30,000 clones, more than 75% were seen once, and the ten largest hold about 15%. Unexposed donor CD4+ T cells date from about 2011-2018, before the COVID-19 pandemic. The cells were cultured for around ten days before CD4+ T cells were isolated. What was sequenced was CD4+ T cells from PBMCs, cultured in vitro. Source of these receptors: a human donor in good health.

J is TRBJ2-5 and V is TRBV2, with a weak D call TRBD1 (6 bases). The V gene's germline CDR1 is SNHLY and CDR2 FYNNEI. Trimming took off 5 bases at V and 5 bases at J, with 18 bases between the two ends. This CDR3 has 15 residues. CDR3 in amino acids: CASSRDTLQGETQYF. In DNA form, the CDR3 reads TGTGCCAGCAGTCGGGACACCCTTCAGGGGGAGACCCAGTACTTC.

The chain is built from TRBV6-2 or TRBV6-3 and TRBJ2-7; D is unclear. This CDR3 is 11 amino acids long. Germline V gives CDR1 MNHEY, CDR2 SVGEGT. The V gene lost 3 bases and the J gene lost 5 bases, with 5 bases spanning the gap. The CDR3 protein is CASSYEDEQYF. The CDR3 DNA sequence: TGTGCCAGCAGTTATGAGGACGAGCAGTACTTC.

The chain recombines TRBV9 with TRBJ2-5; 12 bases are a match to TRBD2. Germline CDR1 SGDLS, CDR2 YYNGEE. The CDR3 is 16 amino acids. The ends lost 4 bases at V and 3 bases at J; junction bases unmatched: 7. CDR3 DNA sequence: TGTGCCAGCAGCCCCCGACTAGCGGGAGTGGAAGAGACCCAGTACTTC. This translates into CASSPRLAGVEETQYF. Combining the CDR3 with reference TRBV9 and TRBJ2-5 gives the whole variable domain DSGVTQTPKHLITATGQRVTLRCSPRSGDLSVYWYQQSLDQGLQFLIQYYNGEERAKGNILERFSAQQFPDLHSELNLSSLELGDSALYFCASSPRLAGVEETQYFGPGTRLLVL.

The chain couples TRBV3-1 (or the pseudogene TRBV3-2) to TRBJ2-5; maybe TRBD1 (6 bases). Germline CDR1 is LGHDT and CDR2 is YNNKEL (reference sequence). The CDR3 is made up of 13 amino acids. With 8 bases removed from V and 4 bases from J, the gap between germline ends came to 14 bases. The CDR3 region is CASQAWGRETQYF. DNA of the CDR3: TGTGCCAGCCAGGCCTGGGGGCGAGAGACCCAGTACTTC.

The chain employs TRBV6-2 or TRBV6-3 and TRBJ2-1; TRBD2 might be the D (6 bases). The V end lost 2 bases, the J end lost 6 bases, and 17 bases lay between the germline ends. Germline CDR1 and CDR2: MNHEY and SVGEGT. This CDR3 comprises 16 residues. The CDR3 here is CASSYPSTGRANEQFF. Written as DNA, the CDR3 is TGTGCCAGCAGTTACCCATCAACCGGGAGAGCCAATGAGCAGTTCTTC.

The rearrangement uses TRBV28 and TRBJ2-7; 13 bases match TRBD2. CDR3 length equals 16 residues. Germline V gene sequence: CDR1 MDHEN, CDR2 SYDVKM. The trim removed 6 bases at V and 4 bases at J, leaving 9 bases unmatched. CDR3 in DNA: TGTGCCAGCAGCACAGGACTAGCGGGAGTGGGATACGAGCAGTACTTC. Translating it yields CASSTGLAGVGYEQYF.

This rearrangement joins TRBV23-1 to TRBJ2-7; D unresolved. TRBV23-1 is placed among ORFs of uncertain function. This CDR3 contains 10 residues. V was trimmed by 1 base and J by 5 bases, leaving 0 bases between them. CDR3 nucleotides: TGCGCCAGCAGTCAATACGAGCAGTACTTC. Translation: CASSQYEQYF.

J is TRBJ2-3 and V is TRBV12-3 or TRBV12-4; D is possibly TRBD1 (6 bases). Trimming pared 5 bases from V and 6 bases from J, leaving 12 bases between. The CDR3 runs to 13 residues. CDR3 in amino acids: CASSPTGSDTQYF. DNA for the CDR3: TGTGCCAGCAGTCCTACAGGGTCGGATACGCAGTATTTT.

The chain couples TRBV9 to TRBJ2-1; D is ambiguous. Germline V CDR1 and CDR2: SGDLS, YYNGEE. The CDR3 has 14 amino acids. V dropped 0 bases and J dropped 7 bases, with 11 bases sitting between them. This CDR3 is CASSVDGRTNEQFF. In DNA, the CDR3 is TGTGCCAGCAGCGTAGACGGCAGGACGAATGAGCAGTTCTTC.

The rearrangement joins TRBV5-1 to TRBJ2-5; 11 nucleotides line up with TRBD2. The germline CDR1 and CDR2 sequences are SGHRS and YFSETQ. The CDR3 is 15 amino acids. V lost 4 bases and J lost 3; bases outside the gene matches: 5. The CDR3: CASSRKLAGEETQYF. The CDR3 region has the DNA TGCGCCAGCAGCCGTAAACTAGCGGGGGAAGAGACCCAGTACTTC.

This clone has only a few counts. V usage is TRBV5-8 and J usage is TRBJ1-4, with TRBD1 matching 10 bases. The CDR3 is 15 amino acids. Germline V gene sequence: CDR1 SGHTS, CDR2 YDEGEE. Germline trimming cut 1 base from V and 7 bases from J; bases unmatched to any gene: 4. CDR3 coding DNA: TGTGCCAGCAGCTTGCTCGGACAGGGGGGTGAAAAACTGTTTTTT. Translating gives CASSLLGQGGEKLFF.

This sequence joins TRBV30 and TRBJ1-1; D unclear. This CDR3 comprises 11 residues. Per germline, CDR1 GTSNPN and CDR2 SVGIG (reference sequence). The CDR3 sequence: CAWVDGTEAFF. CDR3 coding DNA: TGTGCTTGGGTAGATGGGACTGAAGCTTTCTTT. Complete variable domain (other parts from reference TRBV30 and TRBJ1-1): SQTIHQWPATLVQPVGSPLSLECTVEGTSNPNLYWYRQAAGRGLQLLFYSVGIGQISSEVPQNLSASRPQDRQFILSSKKLLLSDSGFYLCAWVDGTEAFFGQGTRLTVV.

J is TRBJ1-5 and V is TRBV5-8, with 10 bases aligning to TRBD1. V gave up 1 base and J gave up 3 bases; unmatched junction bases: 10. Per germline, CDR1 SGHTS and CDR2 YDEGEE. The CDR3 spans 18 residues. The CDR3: CASSLLSATGGPNQPQHF. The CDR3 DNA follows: TGTGCCAGCAGCTTGCTCTCTGCGACAGGGGGCCCCAATCAGCCCCAGCATTTT. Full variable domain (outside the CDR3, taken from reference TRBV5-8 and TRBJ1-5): EAGVTQSPTHLIKTRGQQATLRCSPISGHTSVYWYQQALGLGLQFLLWYDEGEERNRGNFPPRFSGRQFPNYSSELNVNALELEDSALYLCASSLLSATGGPNQPQHFGDGTRLSIL.